This entry lists 7 T cell receptor beta chains sequenced from one sample in a study of response to subunit inactivated influenza vaccine. Using its own MiXCR run on the RT-PCR reads, TCRdb lists one record per CDR3 protein. The sample consists of about 780,000 distinct CDR3 sequences, 15% to 20% of them appearing once. Specimen: PBMCs from blood, collected about 5 days after vaccination. Receptors were obtained from a man in his fifties or sixties who received an inactivated influenza vaccine.

In its sample, this clonotype was seen a few times. The V call is TRBV18, the J call TRBJ2-3; 7 bases align to TRBD2. Germline CDR1 is KGHSH and CDR2 is LQKENI. The CDR3 sequence is 17 residues long. Trimming at V came to 2 bases and at J to 3 bases, leaving 11 bases not matched to a gene. This CDR3 reads CASSPFPGGSLTDTQYF. The CDR3 DNA reads as TGTGCCAGCTCACCATTTCCTGGCGGGAGCTTAACAGATACGCAGTATTTT. The complete variable domain, with remaining parts taken from reference TRBV18 and TRBJ2-3, reads NAGVMQNPRHLVRRRGQEARLRCSPMKGHSHVYWYRQLPEEGLKFMVYLQKENIIDESGMPKERFSAEFPKEGPSILRIQQVVRGDSAAYFCASSPFPGGSLTDTQYFGPGTRLTVL.

This clonotype was seen a few times. The chain carries TRBV20-1 and TRBJ2-3, with 9 bases identical to TRBD2. CDR1 DFQATT and CDR2 SNEGSKA come from the germline V gene (reference sequence). Germline trimming cut 4 bases from V and 4 bases from J; bases unmatched to any gene: 6. The CDR3 extends over 14 amino acids. The CDR3 DNA reads TGCAGTGCTACGGGACTAGCTGTTTCAGATACGCAGTATTTT. Its translation is CSATGLAVSDTQYF.

The CDR3 protein is CASSFSQRLQPQHF. The CDR3 nucleotides read TGCGCCAGCAGCTTTAGTCAGCGTCTTCAGCCCCAGCATTTT. V and J are TRBV5-1 and TRBJ1-5; the D is unclear. Germline V CDR1 and CDR2: SGHRS, YFSETQ. The ends were cut back, 2 bases at V and 6 bases at J, with 12 bases in the middle. The CDR3 loop spans 14 amino acids.

This clonotype was observed many times. The rearrangement uses TRBV5-1 and TRBJ1-1; unclear D gene. This CDR3 has 15 residues. Germline values: CDR1 SGHRS, CDR2 YFSETQ. The V end was cut by 2 bases, the J end by 0 bases, with 11 bases between. The CDR3 region is CASSFDPAVNTEAFF. The CDR3 region has the DNA TGCGCCAGCAGCTTTGACCCCGCAGTGAACACTGAAGCTTTCTTT.

This chain uses TRBV6-1 with TRBJ1-1; 8 bases are shared with TRBD1. With 5 bases clipped from V and 0 bases from J, the junction kept 2 bases outside the gene matches. The CDR3 is 14 residues long. Germline V gene sequence: CDR1 MNHNS, CDR2 SASEGT. CDR3 DNA sequence: TGTGCCAGCAGTAAGGGACAGGTGAACACTGAAGCTTTCTTT. It translates to CASSKGQVNTEAFF.

The chain links TRBV7-3 to TRBJ2-1; D gene unclear. V lost 3 bases to trimming and J lost 0 bases, with 15 bases between them. Germline-derived CDR1 and CDR2 are SGHTA and FQGTGA. The CDR3 contains 17 residues. The CDR3: CASSLAPGWSSYNEQFF. CDR3 in DNA: TGTGCCAGCAGCTTGGCTCCTGGTTGGAGCTCCTACAATGAGCAGTTCTTC.

The chain employs TRBV5-5 and TRBJ2-2; D may be TRBD1 (6 bases). The CDR3 consists of 14 residues. V lost 6 bases to trimming and J lost 4 bases, with 13 bases between them. Germline V lookup: CDR1 SGHKS, CDR2 YYEKEE (reference sequence). The CDR3 coding sequence is TGTGCCAGCACCTTAAGACAGGCCACCGGGGAGCTGTTTTTT. This sequence encodes CASTLRQATGELFF.